Each of the 16 T cell receptor beta chains below was sequenced from the same sample in a study of CD8 T cells in ankylosing spondylitis. General observations from the study: Within ankylosing spondylitis blood, a TCR beta motif made up of roughly eight highly homologous variants appeared to be characteristic.

One entry per CDR3 protein results from TCRdb running MiXCR on the 5' RACE reads. The table records about 330,000 distinct CDR3 sequences, 7% to 9% of them present only once. No cognate antigen is known for these TCRs. Sequenced sample: blood, either unsorted or a sorted T cell fraction (not recorded which). These receptor sequences come from a male donor with ankylosing spondylitis.

This clonotype came up many times. V usage is TRBV2 and J usage is TRBJ1-5; the D is unclear. Germline V gene sequence: CDR1 SNHLY, CDR2 FYNNEI. The ends were cut back, 6 bases at V and 5 bases at J, with 8 bases in the middle. This CDR3 region has 12 residues. This CDR3 is CASSLSDQPQHF. The CDR3 coding sequence is TGTGCCAGCAGCCTAAGTGATCAGCCCCAGCATTTT.

This clonotype was counted ten times or more. This chain connects TRBV5-6 to TRBJ2-5; tentatively, D is TRBD1 (6 bases). The CDR3 runs to 17 residues. Germline V gives CDR1 SGHDT, CDR2 YYEEEE. Trimming pared 4 bases from V and 4 bases from J, leaving 23 bases between. CDR3 residues: CASSRNHGTTHRETQYF. DNA for the CDR3: TGTGCCAGCAGCCGTAACCATGGGACAACACATCGAGAGACCCAGTACTTC.

This clonotype has a handful of counts. The J gene is TRBJ2-7, the V gene TRBV11-3; D gene unclear. CDR3 length: 14 residues. V was cut by 5 bases and J by 1 base, with 12 bases left in between. Germline CDR1 is SGHNT and CDR2 is YENEEA. CDR3 sequence (DNA): TGTGCCAGCAGCCCCTCCCAGACGTCCTACGAGCAGTACTTC. Protein: CASSPSQTSYEQYF.

The V gene is TRBV5-1, the J gene TRBJ2-3; D is unresolved. This CDR3 has 14 residues. In germline, CDR1 is SGHRS, CDR2 YFSETQ. Between the trimmed V and J ends, which lost 4 bases and 3 bases, there was a span of 12 bases. The CDR3 region has the DNA TGCGCCAGCAGCCTGGAGCCCAGAACAGATACGCAGTATTTT. This translates into CASSLEPRTDTQYF.

This clonotype was detected a few times. This chain links TRBV4-1 with TRBJ2-7, with D tentatively TRBD1 (6 bases). The germline V and J ends were trimmed by 5 bases and 3 bases, with 17 bases remaining between them. The CDR3 is 15 amino acids. CDR1 is MGHRA and CDR2 is YSYEKL in the germline V gene. The CDR3 region is CASSYTPGQLYEQYF. Here the CDR3 DNA reads TGCGCCAGCAGCTACACTCCGGGACAACTCTACGAGCAGTACTTC.

The table lists this clonotype with many counts. The rearrangement uses TRBV29-1 and TRBJ2-1, with D perhaps TRBD1 (6 bases). The CDR3 is made up of 11 amino acids. V shed 6 bases and J shed 9 bases, with 12 bases lying between them. Germline V gene sequence: CDR1 SQVTM, CDR2 ANQGSEA. Written as DNA, the CDR3 is TGCAGCGTGGACAGAATAAGTGAGCAGTTCTTC. It yields the protein CSVDRISEQFF.

This clonotype was seen ten or more times. The chain combines TRBV12-3 or TRBV12-4 with TRBJ2-7; 8 nucleotides line up with TRBD1. This CDR3 has 14 amino acids. The J segment lost 0 bases and the V segment lost 6 bases, leaving 4 bases of the junction unmatched. The CDR3 DNA reads TGTGCCAGCAGCCCCAGGGGGCACTCCTACGAGCAGTACTTC. Protein: CASSPRGHSYEQYF.

This clonotype turned up a few times. The chain combines TRBV9 with TRBJ1-1; 8 positions agree with TRBD1. This CDR3 spans 14 amino acids. Germline CDR1 is SGDLS and CDR2 is YYNGEE. V lost 5 bases to trimming and J lost 3 bases; unmatched junction nucleotides: 6. The CDR3 nucleotides read TGTGCCAGCAGTTCGACAGGGGTTCACACTGAAGCTTTCTTT. This codes for CASSSTGVHTEAFF.

This clonotype was picked up many times. The V call is TRBV6-5, the J call TRBJ2-6; TRBD1 is a possible D gene (5 bases). Germline loops: CDR1 MNHEY, CDR2 SVGAGI. The CDR3 is 15 residues long. Trimming stripped 5 bases from V and 3 bases from J, with 11 bases between. CDR3 coding DNA: TGTGCCAGCAGTCACGACAGTGGTGGGGCCAACGTCCTGACTTTC. It specifies CASSHDSGGANVLTF.

This clonotype was recorded a few times. V usage is TRBV2 and J usage is TRBJ2-1; 9 bases fit TRBD2. V was clipped by 6 bases and J by 7 bases; unmatched bases: 13. From germline, CDR1 is SNHLY and CDR2 FYNNEI. CDR3 length equals 16 residues. The CDR3 loop reads CASRDSGRRPGNEQFF. The CDR3, as DNA: TGTGCCAGCAGGGACAGCGGGAGGAGGCCTGGGAATGAGCAGTTCTTC.

This clonotype was picked up many times. This chain joins TRBV5-1 and TRBJ1-3; D is uncertain. The CDR3 has 13 amino acids. Germline V gives CDR1 SGHRS, CDR2 YFSETQ. The V end lost 0 bases, the J end lost 4 bases, and 5 bases lay between the germline ends. CDR3 coding DNA: TGCGCCAGCAGCTTGGGCGGCGGAAACACCATATATTTT. This codes for CASSLGGGNTIYF.

V is TRBV2 and J is TRBJ2-3; TRBD2 aligns across 11 bases. V trimming: 4 bases; J trimming: 9 bases; junction bases outside the gene matches: 9. Germline V CDR1 and CDR2: SNHLY, FYNNEI. The CDR3 runs to 15 residues. CDR3 sequence: CASSVLAGETGTQYF. For the CDR3, the DNA is TGTGCCAGCAGTGTACTAGCGGGAGAGACGGGGACGCAGTATTTT.

This chain connects TRBV10-3 to TRBJ2-7, with D perhaps matching TRBD1 (5 bases). The V end was cut by 3 bases, the J end by 9 bases, with 9 bases between. The CDR3 consists of 11 residues. CDR1 ENHRY and CDR2 SYGVKD come from the germline V gene. This chain's CDR3 is CAISEGAGQYF. The CDR3 DNA follows: TGTGCCATCAGTGAAGGGGCAGGGCAGTACTTC.

This clonotype was seen repeatedly, ten times or more. The chain employs TRBV7-9 and TRBJ2-1; the match to TRBD2 covers 7 bases. Trimming took 5 bases from V and 8 from J; bases not matched to a gene: 12. The length of the CDR3 is 15 residues. Germline V CDR1 and CDR2: SEHNR, FQNEAQ (reference sequence). CDR3 residues: CASSKDGREFDEQFF. DNA of the CDR3: TGTGCCAGCAGCAAAGACGGGCGGGAGTTCGATGAGCAGTTCTTC.

This chain links TRBV12-3 or TRBV12-4 with TRBJ2-2; perhaps TRBD1 as D (6 bases). Trimming removed 10 bases from V and 1 base from J, with 10 bases in between. This CDR3 has 13 amino acids. The CDR3: CANRVLNTGELFF. For the CDR3, the DNA is TGTGCCAACAGGGTTTTGAACACCGGGGAGCTGTTTTTT.

V usage is TRBV10-2 and J usage is TRBJ1-5; the match to TRBD1 covers 9 bases. The germline CDR1 and CDR2 sequences are WSHSY and SAAADI. V lost 6 bases to trimming and J lost 6 bases; unmatched junction nucleotides: 9. This CDR3 contains 15 residues. The CDR3 nucleotides are TGCGCCAGCAGCGGGGACAGGGTGTCAGGTCAGCCCCAGCATTTT. Encoded protein: CASSGDRVSGQPQHF.